This TCR beta chain stems from a study of blood T cell repertoires in COVID-19. Trimming at V came to 7 bases and at J to 2 bases, leaving 5 bases not matched to a gene. This CDR3 contains 16 residues. Germline CDR1 SNHLY, CDR2 FYNNEI. The repertoire was sequenced with immunoSEQ multiplex PCR; TCRdb's copy has only in-frame clones and lacks some. The table has about 97,000 clones, approximately 78% seen once. Sequencing was carried out using peripheral blood. The V gene is TRBV2, the J gene TRBJ2-6; 10 positions match TRBD1. This TCR came from a man aged 55 to 70 with active or convalescent COVID-19. The CDR3 loop reads CASNRQGAPGANVLTF. The CDR3 DNA sequence: TGTGCCAGCAATCGACAGGGGGCGCCTGGGGCCAACGTCCTGACTTTC.